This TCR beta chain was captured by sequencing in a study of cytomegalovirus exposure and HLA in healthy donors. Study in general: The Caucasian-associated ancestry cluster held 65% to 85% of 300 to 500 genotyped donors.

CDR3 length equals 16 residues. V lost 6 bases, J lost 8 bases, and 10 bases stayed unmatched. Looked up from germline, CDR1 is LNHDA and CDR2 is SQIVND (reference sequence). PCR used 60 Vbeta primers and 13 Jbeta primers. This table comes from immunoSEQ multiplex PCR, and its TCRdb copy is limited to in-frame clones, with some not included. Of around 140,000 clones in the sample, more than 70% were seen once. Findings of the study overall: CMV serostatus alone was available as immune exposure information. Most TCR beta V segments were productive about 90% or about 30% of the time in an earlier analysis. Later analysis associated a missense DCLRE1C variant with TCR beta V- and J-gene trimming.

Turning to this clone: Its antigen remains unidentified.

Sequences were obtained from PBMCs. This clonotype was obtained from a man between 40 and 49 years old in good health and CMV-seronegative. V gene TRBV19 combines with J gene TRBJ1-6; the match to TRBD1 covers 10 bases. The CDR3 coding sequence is TGTGCCAGTAGAGATAGGACAGGGGGTCTTGATTCACCCCTCCACTTT. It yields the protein CASRDRTGGLDSPLHF.